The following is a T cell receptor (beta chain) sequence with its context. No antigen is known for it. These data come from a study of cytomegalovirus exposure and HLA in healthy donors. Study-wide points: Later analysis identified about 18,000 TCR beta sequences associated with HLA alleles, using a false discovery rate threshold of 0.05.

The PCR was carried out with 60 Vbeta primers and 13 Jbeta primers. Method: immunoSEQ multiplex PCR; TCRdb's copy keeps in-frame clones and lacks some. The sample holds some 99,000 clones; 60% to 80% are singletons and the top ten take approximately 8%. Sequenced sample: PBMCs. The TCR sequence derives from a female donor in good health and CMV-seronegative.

In DNA, the CDR3 is TGCGCCAGCAGCCAGCAGGGGGACTATGGCTACACCTTC. It specifies CASSQQGDYGYTF. The chain has TRBV5-1 and TRBJ1-2; 7 bases match TRBD1. The germline CDR1 and CDR2 sequences are SGHRS and YFSETQ. CDR3 size: 13 residues. V shed 4 bases, J shed 3 bases, and the junction held 3 bases outside the gene matches.